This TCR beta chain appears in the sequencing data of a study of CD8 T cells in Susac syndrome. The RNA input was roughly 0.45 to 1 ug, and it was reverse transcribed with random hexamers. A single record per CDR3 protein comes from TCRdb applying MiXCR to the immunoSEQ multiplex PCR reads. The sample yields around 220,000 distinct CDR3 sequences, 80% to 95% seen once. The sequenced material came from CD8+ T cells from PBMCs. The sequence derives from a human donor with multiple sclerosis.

CDR3: CASSSRVDTEAFF. In nucleotides, the CDR3 is TGTGCCAGCAGCTCCAGGGTCGACACTGAAGCTTTCTTT. The rearrangement links TRBV13 to TRBJ1-1; perhaps TRBD1 as D (5 bases). Looked up from germline, CDR1 is PRHDT and CDR2 is FYEKMQ (reference sequence). Trimming stripped 4 bases from V and 3 bases from J, with 9 bases between. The CDR3 contains 13 residues.